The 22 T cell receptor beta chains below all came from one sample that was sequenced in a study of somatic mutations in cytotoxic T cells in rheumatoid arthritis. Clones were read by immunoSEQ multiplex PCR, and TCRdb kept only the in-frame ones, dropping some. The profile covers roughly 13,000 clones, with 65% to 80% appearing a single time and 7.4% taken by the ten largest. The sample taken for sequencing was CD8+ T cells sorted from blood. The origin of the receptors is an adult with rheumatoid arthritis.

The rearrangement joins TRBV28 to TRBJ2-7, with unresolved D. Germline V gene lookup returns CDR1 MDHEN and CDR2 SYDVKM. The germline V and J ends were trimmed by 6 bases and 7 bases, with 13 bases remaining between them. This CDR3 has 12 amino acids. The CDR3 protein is CASRLSLGEQYF. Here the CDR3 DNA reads TGTGCCAGCAGACTTAGTTTGGGGGAGCAGTACTTC.

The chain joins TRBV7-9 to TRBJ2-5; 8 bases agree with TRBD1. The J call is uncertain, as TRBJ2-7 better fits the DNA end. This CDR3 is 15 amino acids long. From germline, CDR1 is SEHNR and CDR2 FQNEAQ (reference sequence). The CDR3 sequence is CASSLSETGANEQYF. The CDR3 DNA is TGTGCCAGCAGCTTATCTGAGACAGGGGCTAACGAGCAGTACTTC.

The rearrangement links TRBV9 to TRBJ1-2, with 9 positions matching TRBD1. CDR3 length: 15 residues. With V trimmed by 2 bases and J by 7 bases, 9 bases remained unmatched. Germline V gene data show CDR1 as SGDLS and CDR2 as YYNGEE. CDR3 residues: CASSVGNRGQGGYTF. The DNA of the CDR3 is TGTGCCAGCAGCGTTGGGAACAGGGGGCAGGGTGGCTACACCTTC.

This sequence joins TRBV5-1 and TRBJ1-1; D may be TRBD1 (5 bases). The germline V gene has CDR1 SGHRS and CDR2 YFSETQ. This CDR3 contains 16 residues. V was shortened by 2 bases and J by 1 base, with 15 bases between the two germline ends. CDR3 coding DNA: TGCGCCAGCAGCTTTGGGGACGGGGGGAAGAACACTGAAGCTTTCTTT. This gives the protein CASSFGDGGKNTEAFF.

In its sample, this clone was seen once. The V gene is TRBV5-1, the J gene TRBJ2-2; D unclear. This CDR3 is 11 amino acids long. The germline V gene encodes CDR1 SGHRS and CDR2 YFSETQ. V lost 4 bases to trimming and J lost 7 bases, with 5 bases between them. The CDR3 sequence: CASSERGELFF. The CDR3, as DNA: TGCGCCAGCAGCGAACGCGGGGAGCTGTTTTTT. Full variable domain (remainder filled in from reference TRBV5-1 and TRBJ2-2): KAGVTQTPRYLIKTRGQQVTLSCSPISGHRSVSWYQQTPGQGLQFLFEYFSETQRNKGNFPGRFSGRQFSNSRSEMNVSTLELGDSALYLCASSERGELFFGEGSRLTVL.

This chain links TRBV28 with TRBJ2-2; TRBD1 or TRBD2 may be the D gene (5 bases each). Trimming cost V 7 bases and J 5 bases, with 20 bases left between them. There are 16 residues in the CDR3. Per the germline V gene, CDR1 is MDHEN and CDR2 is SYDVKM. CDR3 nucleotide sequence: TGTGCCAGCACCCTAACCGGGACCTTTGGTACCGGGGAGCTGTTTTTT. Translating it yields CASTLTGTFGTGELFF.

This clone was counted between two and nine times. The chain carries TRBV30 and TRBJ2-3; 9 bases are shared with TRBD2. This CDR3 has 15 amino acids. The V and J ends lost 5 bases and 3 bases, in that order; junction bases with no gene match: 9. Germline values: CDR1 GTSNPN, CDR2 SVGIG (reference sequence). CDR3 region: CAWASGAGGTDTQYF. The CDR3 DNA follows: TGTGCCTGGGCCTCGGGAGCGGGAGGAACAGATACGCAGTATTTT.

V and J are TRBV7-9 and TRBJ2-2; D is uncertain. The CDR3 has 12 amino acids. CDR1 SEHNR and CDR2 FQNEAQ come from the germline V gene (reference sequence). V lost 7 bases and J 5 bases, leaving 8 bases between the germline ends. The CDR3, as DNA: TGTGCCAGCACCCCTGAGACCGGGGAGCTGTTTTTT. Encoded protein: CASTPETGELFF.

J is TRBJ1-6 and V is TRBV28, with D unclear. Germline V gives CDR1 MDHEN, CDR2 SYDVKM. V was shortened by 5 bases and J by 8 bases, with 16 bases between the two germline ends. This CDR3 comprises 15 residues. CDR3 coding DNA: TGTGCCAGCAGTCCAACTCGGTCGCTGTATTCACCCCTCCACTTT. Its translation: CASSPTRSLYSPLHF.

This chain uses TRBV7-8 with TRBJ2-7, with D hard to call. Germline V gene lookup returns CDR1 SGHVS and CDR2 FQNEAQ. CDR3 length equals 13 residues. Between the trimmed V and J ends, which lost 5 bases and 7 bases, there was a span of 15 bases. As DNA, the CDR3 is TGTGCCAGCAGCCCGGGCCCTCTTAGGGAGCAGTACTTC. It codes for CASSPGPLREQYF. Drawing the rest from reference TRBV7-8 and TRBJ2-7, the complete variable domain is GAGVSQSPRYKVAKRGQDVALRCDPISGHVSLFWYQQALGQGPEFLTYFQNEAQLDKSGLPSDRFFAERPEGSVSTLKIQRTQQEDSAVYLCASSPGPLREQYFGPGTRLTVT.

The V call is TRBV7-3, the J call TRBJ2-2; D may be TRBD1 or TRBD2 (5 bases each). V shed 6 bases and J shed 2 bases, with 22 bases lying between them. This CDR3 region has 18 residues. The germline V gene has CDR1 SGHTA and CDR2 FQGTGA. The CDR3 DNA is TGTGCCAGCAGTTACGGGGCACGGACCTCGAGAAACACCGGGGAGCTGTTTTTT. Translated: CASSYGARTSRNTGELFF.

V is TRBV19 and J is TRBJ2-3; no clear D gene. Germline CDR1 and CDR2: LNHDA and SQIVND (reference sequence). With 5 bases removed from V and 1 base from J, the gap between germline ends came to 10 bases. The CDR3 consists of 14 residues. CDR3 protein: CASSLQARTDTQYF. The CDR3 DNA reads TGTGCCAGTAGTCTCCAGGCTCGCACAGATACGCAGTATTTT.

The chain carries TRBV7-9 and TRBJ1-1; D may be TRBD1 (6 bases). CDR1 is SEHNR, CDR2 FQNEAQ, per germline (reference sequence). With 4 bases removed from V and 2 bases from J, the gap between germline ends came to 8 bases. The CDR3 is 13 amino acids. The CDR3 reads CASSWDTNTEAFF. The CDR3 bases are TGTGCCAGCAGCTGGGACACCAACACTGAAGCTTTCTTT.

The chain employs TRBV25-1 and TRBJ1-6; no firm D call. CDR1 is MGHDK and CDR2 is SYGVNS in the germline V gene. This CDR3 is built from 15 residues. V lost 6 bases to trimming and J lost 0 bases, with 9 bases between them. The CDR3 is CASSASSSYNSPLHF. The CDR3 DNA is TGTGCCAGCAGCGCGAGTAGCTCCTATAATTCACCCCTCCACTTT.

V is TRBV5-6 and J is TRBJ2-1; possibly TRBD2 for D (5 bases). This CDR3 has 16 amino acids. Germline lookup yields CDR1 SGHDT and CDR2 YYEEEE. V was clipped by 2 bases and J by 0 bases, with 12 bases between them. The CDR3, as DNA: TGTGCCAGCAGCTTTACCGTGAGCGGCTCCTACAATGAGCAGTTCTTC. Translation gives CASSFTVSGSYNEQFF.

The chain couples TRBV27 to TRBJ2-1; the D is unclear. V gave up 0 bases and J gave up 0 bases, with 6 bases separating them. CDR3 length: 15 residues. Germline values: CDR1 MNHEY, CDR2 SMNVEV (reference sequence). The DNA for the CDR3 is TGTGCCAGCAGTTTATCGATAAGCTCCTACAATGAGCAGTTCTTC. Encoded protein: CASSLSISSYNEQFF.

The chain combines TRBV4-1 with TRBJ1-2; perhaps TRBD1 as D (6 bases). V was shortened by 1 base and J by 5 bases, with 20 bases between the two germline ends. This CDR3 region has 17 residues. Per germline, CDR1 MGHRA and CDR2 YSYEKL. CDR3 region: CASSQGLQSGAYYGYTF. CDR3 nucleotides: TGCGCCAGCAGCCAAGGCTTGCAGTCAGGGGCGTATTATGGCTACACCTTC.

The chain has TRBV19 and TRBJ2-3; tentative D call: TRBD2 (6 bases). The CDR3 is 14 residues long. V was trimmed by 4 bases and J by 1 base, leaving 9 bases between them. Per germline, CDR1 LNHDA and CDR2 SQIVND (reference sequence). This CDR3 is CASSSGVGTDTQYF. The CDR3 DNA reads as TGTGCCAGTAGTAGCGGGGTAGGCACAGATACGCAGTATTTT.

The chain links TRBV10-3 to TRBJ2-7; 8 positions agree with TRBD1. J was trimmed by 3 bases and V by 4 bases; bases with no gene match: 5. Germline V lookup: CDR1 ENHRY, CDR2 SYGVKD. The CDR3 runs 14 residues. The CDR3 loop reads CAISGGTGNYEQYF. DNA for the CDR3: TGTGCCATCAGTGGAGGGACAGGTAACTACGAGCAGTACTTC.

The CDR3 sequence: CASSLIEGGTDTQYF. CDR3 coding DNA: TGTGCCAGCAGCTTGATCGAGGGCGGCACAGATACGCAGTATTTT. The chain employs TRBV7-9 and TRBJ2-3; tentative D call: TRBD2 (5 bases). This CDR3 has 15 residues. Deletions cut 3 bases from V and 1 base from J, with 11 bases between. Germline V lookup: CDR1 SEHNR, CDR2 FQNEAQ (reference sequence).

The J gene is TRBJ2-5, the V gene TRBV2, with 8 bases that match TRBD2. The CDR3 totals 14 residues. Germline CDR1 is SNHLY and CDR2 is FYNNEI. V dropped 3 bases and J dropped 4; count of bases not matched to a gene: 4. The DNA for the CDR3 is TGTGCCAGCAGTGACGAGCGGGGGTTAGAGACCCAGTACTTC. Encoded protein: CASSDERGLETQYF.

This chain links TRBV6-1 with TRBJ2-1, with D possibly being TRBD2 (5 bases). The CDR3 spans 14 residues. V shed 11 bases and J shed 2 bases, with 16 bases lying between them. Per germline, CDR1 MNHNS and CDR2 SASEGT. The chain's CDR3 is CASAVRGAYNEQFF. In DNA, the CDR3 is TGTGCCTCAGCGGTACGGGGAGCCTACAATGAGCAGTTCTTC.